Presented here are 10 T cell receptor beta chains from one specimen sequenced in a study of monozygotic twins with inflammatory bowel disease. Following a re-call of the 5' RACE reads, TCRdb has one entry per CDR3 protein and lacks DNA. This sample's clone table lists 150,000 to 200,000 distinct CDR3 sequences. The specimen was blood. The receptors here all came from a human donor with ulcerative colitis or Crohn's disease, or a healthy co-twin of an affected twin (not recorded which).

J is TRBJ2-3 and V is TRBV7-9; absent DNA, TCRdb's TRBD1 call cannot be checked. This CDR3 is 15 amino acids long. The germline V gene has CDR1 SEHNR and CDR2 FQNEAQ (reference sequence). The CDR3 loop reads CASSSRRDRGHTQYF.

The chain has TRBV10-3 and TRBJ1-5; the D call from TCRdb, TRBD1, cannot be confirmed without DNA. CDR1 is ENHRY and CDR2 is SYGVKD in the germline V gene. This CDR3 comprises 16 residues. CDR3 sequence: CAISERTGDYNQPQHF.

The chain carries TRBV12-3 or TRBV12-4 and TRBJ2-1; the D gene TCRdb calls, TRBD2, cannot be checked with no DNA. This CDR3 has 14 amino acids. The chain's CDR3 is CASSQGAGGVEQFF.

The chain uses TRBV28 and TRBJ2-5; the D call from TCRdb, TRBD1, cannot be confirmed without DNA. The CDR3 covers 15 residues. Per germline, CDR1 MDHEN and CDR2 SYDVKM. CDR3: CASSDAGQGRETQYF.

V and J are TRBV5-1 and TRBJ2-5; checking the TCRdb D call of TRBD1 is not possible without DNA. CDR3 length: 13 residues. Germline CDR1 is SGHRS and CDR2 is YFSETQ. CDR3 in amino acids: CASSETGPGTQYF.

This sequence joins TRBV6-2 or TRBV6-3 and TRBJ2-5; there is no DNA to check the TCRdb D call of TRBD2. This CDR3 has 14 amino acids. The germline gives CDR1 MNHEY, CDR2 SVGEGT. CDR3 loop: CASSAVSGQETQYF.

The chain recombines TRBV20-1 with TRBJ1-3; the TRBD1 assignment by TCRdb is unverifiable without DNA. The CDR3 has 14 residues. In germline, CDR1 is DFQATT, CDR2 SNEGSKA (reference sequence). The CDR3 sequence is CSAQLGGSGNTIYF.

CDR3 amino acids: CATSDSMTSGHNEQFF. The gene calls are TRBV24-1 and TRBJ2-1; the TCRdb D gene call, TRBD2, has no DNA to confirm it. Germline V gene sequence: CDR1 KGHDR, CDR2 SFDVKD. This CDR3 is built from 16 residues.

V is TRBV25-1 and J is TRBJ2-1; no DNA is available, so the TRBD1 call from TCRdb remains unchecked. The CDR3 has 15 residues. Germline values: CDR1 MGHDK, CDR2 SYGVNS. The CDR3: CASSELGQGSTEQFF.

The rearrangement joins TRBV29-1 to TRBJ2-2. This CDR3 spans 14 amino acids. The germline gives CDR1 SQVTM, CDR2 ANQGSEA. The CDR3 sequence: CSVEDGRNTGELFF.